The rows below give T cell receptor beta chains drawn from one sample of a study of T cell responses to AZD1222 COVID-19 vaccine. Profiling relied on immunoSEQ multiplex PCR, and the TCRdb table lists in-frame clones only, not all of them. The sample holds roughly 40,000 clones, approximately 88% seen once. The material sequenced was peripheral blood, taken 28 days after the second AZD1222 dose. Every receptor here comes from an adult who received the AZD1222 COVID-19 vaccine. The CDR3 runs from the conserved cysteine through the conserved F or W. The D gene is left open where the match is weak.

j_call | v_call | d_call | cdr3_aa
TRBJ2-5 | TRBV18 | TRBD1 | CASSPELDRVETQYF
TRBJ1-5 | TRBV27 | TRBD1 | CASRPYSGPGQGAGQPQHF
TRBJ2-2 | TRBV5-1 | . | CASSTGQGYGTGELFF
TRBJ1-2 | TRBV9 | . | CASTSGVFDYGYTF
TRBJ2-6 | TRBV10-2 | . | CASHGRGSGANVLTF
TRBJ2-3 | TRBV9 | . | CASSVVDSTDTQYF
TRBJ2-1 | TRBV6-1 | TRBD1 | CASSVRGGDRVYNEQFF
TRBJ2-7 | TRBV6-5 | TRBD1 | CASSYPTGQGAREQYF
TRBJ1-2 | TRBV27 | . | CASSLRLGANGYTF
TRBJ1-2 | TRBV7-9 | . | CASSSGPSDGANYGYTF
TRBJ2-3 | TRBV19 | TRBD2 | CASSTGLAASTDTQYF
TRBJ1-4 | TRBV27 | . | CASSLRPPVGEDGKLFF
TRBJ2-7 | TRBV27 | . | CASSSGVSYEQYF
TRBJ2-2 | TRBV7-2 | . | CASTSWRDQPNTGELFF
TRBJ1-1 | TRBV7-9 | TRBD1 | CASSRDRGNTEAFF
TRBJ1-3 | TRBV9 | . | CASSRDLREGNTIYF
TRBJ2-4 | TRBV6-6 | TRBD1 | CASSRDSPKNIQYF
TRBJ1-2 | TRBV6-2/TRBV6-3 | . | CASSYGGPGARGYTF
TRBJ2-3 | TRBV6-2/TRBV6-3 | . | CASSSGQGGDTQYF
TRBJ2-7 | TRBV10-3 | TRBD1 | CAISERDRATYEQYF
TRBJ2-3 | TRBV7-6 | . | CASSLVPAVLSTDTQYF
TRBJ1-2 | TRBV29-1 | TRBD1 | CSVQTGGGDGYTF
TRBJ2-1 | TRBV9 | . | CASSFSVGGEQFF
TRBJ1-2 | TRBV5-1 | TRBD1 | CASSSWTGMGYTF
TRBJ2-2 | TRBV7-6 | TRBD2 | CASSPRTSGGAGELFF
TRBJ2-7 | TRBV18 | . | CASSRQGGALLEQYF